This TCR beta chain was documented in a study of blood T cell repertoires in COVID-19. Study background: Samples representing acute and convalescent COVID-19 were sourced from the United States, Italy and Spain. T cells, B-cell-depleted T cells, or PBMCs provided the cDNA or gDNA that served as material.

With 5 bases removed from V and 6 bases from J, the gap between germline ends came to 20 bases. The CDR3 runs to 16 residues. Germline CDR1 reads SGHNT; CDR2 reads YENEEA. Original processing methods: It was from reference gene primer amplification that nucleated cell counts were estimated. The method was immunoSEQ multiplex PCR; TCRdb's version includes in-frame clones alone and lacks a portion of them. From that table come the V and J calls and clone size; the DNA was used to work out D and trimming. The data contain about 39,000 clones, more than 80% of them singletons. This chain uses TRBV11-3 with TRBJ2-1; possible D gene TRBD1, 5 bases. The sequence was obtained from a human donor in a cohort sampled during active or convalescent COVID-19. The donor label of this sample is uncertain. Material: peripheral blood. The CDR3 loop is CASSAGFGQGFNEQFF. The CDR3 nucleotides are TGTGCCAGCAGCGCCGGTTTTGGGCAGGGATTCAATGAGCAGTTCTTC.